Following are 10 T cell receptor beta chains from one sample sequenced in a study of cytotoxic CD8 clonotypes in ibrutinib-treated CLL. The data were produced by immunoSEQ multiplex PCR, yet TCRdb's version contains in-frame clones alone and is incomplete. This sample yields approximately 300,000 clones, of which 70% to 80% are seen a single time; under 8.5% belongs to the top ten. The starting material was PBMCs, obtained before ibrutinib treatment. The receptors originated from a human donor with chronic lymphocytic leukemia.

This clone was counted a few times. The chain uses TRBV19 and TRBJ2-1, with 8 bases fitting TRBD2. The trim removed 4 bases at V and 5 bases at J, leaving 10 bases unmatched. From germline, CDR1 is LNHDA and CDR2 SQIVND (reference sequence). CDR3 length: 16 residues. In nucleotides, the CDR3 is TGTGCCAGTAGTACCCGACTAGCGTCAACCCACAATGAGCAGTTCTTC. Its translation: CASSTRLASTHNEQFF.

This clone was seen once. The chain carries TRBV6-5 and TRBJ2-3; D remains ambiguous. The germline V gene encodes CDR1 MNHEY and CDR2 SVGAGI. This CDR3 has 13 amino acids. The germline V and J ends were trimmed by 6 bases and 4 bases, with 11 bases remaining between them. CDR3 sequence: CASSSSRADTQYF. The CDR3 DNA sequence: TGTGCCAGCAGCTCCTCCCGGGCAGATACGCAGTATTTT.

The V gene is TRBV7-2, the J gene TRBJ2-1, with 8 nucleotides matching TRBD2. CDR1 and CDR2 from the germline V gene are SGHTA and FQGNSA. V trimming: 4 bases; J trimming: 7 bases; junction bases outside the gene matches: 6. This CDR3 contains 14 residues. CDR3 coding DNA: TGTGCCAGCAGCTCCCGACTAGCGACAAATGAGCAGTTCTTC. It is translated as CASSSRLATNEQFF.

V usage is TRBV28 and J usage is TRBJ2-7, with TRBD2 identical over 11 bases. The ends lost 4 bases at V and 5 bases at J; junction bases unmatched: 7. Looked up from germline, CDR1 is MDHEN and CDR2 is SYDVKM. The CDR3 is made up of 15 amino acids. The CDR3 region is CASSSLAGGRHEQYF. CDR3 DNA sequence: TGTGCCAGCAGTTCCTTAGCGGGAGGGCGCCACGAGCAGTACTTC. Full variable domain (outside the CDR3, taken from reference TRBV28 and TRBJ2-7): DVKVTQSSRYLVKRTGEKVFLECVQDMDHENMFWYRQDPGLGLRLIYFSYDVKMKEKGDIPEGYSVSREKKERFSLILESASTNQTSMYLCASSSLAGGRHEQYFGPGTRLTVT.

This chain links TRBV27 with TRBJ2-5; D may correspond to TRBD1 or TRBD2 (6 bases each). In germline, CDR1 is MNHEY, CDR2 SMNVEV (reference sequence). CDR3 size: 13 residues. The CDR3 region has the DNA TGTGCAGCCGGGGGCTTAGGACAGGAGACCCAGTACTTC. Encoded protein: CAAGGLGQETQYF.

V is TRBV19 and J is TRBJ2-1; 7 bases are a match to TRBD1. The ends lost 7 bases at V and 10 bases at J; junction bases unmatched: 4. CDR1 and CDR2 from the germline V gene are LNHDA and SQIVND (reference sequence). This CDR3 spans 11 amino acids. The CDR3 is CASNRGDEQFF. The CDR3 DNA reads TGTGCCAGTAACAGGGGAGACGAGCAGTTCTTC.

This sequence joins TRBV11-1 and TRBJ2-7, with TRBD2 identical over 16 bases. J gave up 2 bases and V 6 bases, and 10 bases lay outside the gene matches. Germline assignment: CDR1 SGHAT and CDR2 FQDESV (reference sequence). This CDR3 contains 18 residues. CDR3: CASRSRPGLAGGTYEQYF. CDR3 in DNA: TGTGCCAGCAGATCGCGCCCGGGACTAGCGGGAGGGACCTACGAGCAGTACTTC.

The chain uses TRBV28 and TRBJ2-7; D gene unclear. The CDR3 spans 13 residues. Trimming took 7 bases from V and 2 from J, leaving 12 bases between them. Germline V lookup: CDR1 MDHEN, CDR2 SYDVKM. CDR3 sequence reads: CASTISDTYEQYF. CDR3 nucleotide sequence: TGTGCCAGCACCATTTCGGATACCTACGAGCAGTACTTC.

V is TRBV30 and J is TRBJ2-7, with 8 positions matching TRBD2. The germline V gene has CDR1 GTSNPN and CDR2 SVGIG (reference sequence). This CDR3 has 14 residues. Trimming cost V 2 bases and J 5 bases; bases outside gene matches: 8. The CDR3 region is CAWSRSGRTHEQYF. As DNA, the CDR3 is TGTGCCTGGAGTAGAAGCGGGAGAACGCACGAGCAGTACTTC.

There are a few counts of this clone. The chain combines TRBV7-6 with TRBJ1-5; no clear D. The CDR3 totals 14 residues. Looked up from germline, CDR1 is SGHVS and CDR2 is FNYEAQ. Trimming stripped 5 bases from V and 4 bases from J, with 12 bases between. The CDR3 bases are TGTGCCAGCAGCCCTGGCACAATGAATCAGCCCCAGCATTTT. Amino acid sequence: CASSPGTMNQPQHF. Full variable domain (remainder filled in from reference TRBV7-6 and TRBJ1-5): GAGVSQSPRYKVTKRGQDVALRCDPISGHVSLYWYRQALGQGPEFLTYFNYEAQQDKSGLPNDRFSAERPEGSISTLTIQRTEQRDSAMYRCASSPGTMNQPQHFGDGTRLSIL.